These 18 T cell receptor beta chains were all obtained from the same sample, sequenced in a study of blood T cell repertoires in COVID-19. The data were produced by immunoSEQ multiplex PCR, yet TCRdb's version contains in-frame clones alone and is incomplete. The sample shows roughly 120,000 clones, 90% of them seen only once. The sequencing input was peripheral blood. These receptors were collected from a man in his fifties or sixties with COVID-19, enrolled during active disease.

J is TRBJ2-6 and V is TRBV7-9; no definite D call. Trimming stripped 7 bases from V and 0 bases from J, with 10 bases between. CDR1 is SEHNR and CDR2 is FQNEAQ in the germline V gene (reference sequence). The CDR3 is 15 amino acids. CDR3 loop: CASNAVRSGANVLTF. The CDR3 region has the DNA TGTGCCAGCAACGCGGTGCGCTCTGGGGCCAACGTCCTGACTTTC.

This clone was seen only once. This sequence joins TRBV11-3 and TRBJ2-1; 7 bases match TRBD1. This CDR3 region has 14 residues. The ends lost 5 bases at V and 8 bases at J; junction bases unmatched: 9. CDR1 is SGHNT and CDR2 is YENEEA in the germline V gene. The CDR3 DNA reads TGTGCCAGCAGCCCCATAGGGGGCAGGGATGAGCAGTTCTTC. Its protein product is CASSPIGGRDEQFF.

This chain connects TRBV12-5 to TRBJ2-7; D remains unclear. The CDR3 length is 12 residues. Germline V gene lookup returns CDR1 LGHNT and CDR2 FRNRAP. V lost 1 base and J lost 4, with 5 bases in between. DNA of the CDR3: TGTGCTAGTGGTTTGGGTTCTTACGAGCAGTACTTC. Translating it yields CASGLGSYEQYF.

This clone was observed a single time. The chain carries TRBV12-3 or TRBV12-4 and TRBJ1-1; D is undetermined. The V and J ends lost 6 bases and 1 base respectively, with 9 bases between them. The CDR3 consists of 13 residues. The CDR3 reads CASRAGRNTEAFF. In nucleotides, the CDR3 is TGTGCCAGCAGGGCGGGGAGGAACACTGAAGCTTTCTTT.

The V gene is TRBV5-1, the J gene TRBJ2-2; TRBD2 agrees at 7 bases. Trimming cost V 4 bases and J 0 bases; bases outside gene matches: 6. The V gene's germline CDR1 is SGHRS and CDR2 YFSETQ. The CDR3 covers 16 residues. This chain's CDR3 is CASSNPSGTNTGELFF. DNA for the CDR3: TGCGCCAGCAGCAATCCTAGCGGTACGAACACCGGGGAGCTGTTTTTT.

The V and J genes are TRBV5-1 and TRBJ2-1, with TRBD2 matching 8 bases. V gave up 2 bases and J gave up 9 bases; unmatched junction bases: 7. This CDR3 is built from 14 residues. Germline V lookup: CDR1 SGHRS, CDR2 YFSETQ. The CDR3 region has the DNA TGCGCCAGCAGCTTACTAGCGGAAAAGGGTGAGCAGTTCTTC. This codes for CASSLLAEKGEQFF.

V gene TRBV7-2 combines with J gene TRBJ1-1; D uncertain. The CDR3 contains 14 residues. V gave up 5 bases and J gave up 3 bases, with 13 bases separating them. The V gene's germline CDR1 is SGHTA and CDR2 FQGNSA. In nucleotides, the CDR3 is TGTGCCAGCAGCCAGGACTCGGAGGACACTGAAGCTTTCTTT. It codes for CASSQDSEDTEAFF. The full variable domain, its missing parts supplied by reference TRBV7-2 and TRBJ1-1, is GAGVSQSPSNKVTEKGKDVELRCDPISGHTALYWYRQSLGQGLEFLIYFQGNSAPDKSGLPSDRFSAERTGGSVSTLTIQRTQQEDSAVYLCASSQDSEDTEAFFGQGTRLTVV.

This chain joins TRBV18 and TRBJ2-1; 9 bases match TRBD2. The germline gives CDR1 KGHSH, CDR2 LQKENI. The junction had 5 bases not matched to a gene; V was cut back by 2 bases and J by 6 bases. The CDR3 sequence is 15 residues long. DNA for the CDR3: TGTGCCAGCTCACCAGTAGCGGGAGTGCTCAATGAGCAGTTCTTC. Encoded protein: CASSPVAGVLNEQFF.

Notes on this clone: Different DNA sequences within this sample yield the same CDR3. The V and J genes are TRBV12-3 or TRBV12-4 and TRBJ2-2, with D unresolved. This CDR3 contains 13 residues. V shed 1 base and J shed 6 bases, with 6 bases lying between them. The CDR3 nucleotides are TGTGCCAGCAGTTTAGGATCGGCCGGGGAGCTGTTTTTT. Amino acids: CASSLGSAGELFF.

J is TRBJ2-3 and V is TRBV21-1; TRBD1 is taken as the D call from the table, unchecked against the DNA. TRBV21-1 is a known pseudogene. The CDR3 contains 15 residues. The CDR3 nucleotides are TGTGCCAGCAGCAATGGGACAGGACCCACAGATACGCAGTATTTT. This codes for CASSNGTGPTDTQYF.

This chain joins TRBV7-2 and TRBJ1-4; a possible D gene is TRBD1 (6 bases). The V gene lost 1 base and the J gene lost 6 bases, with 9 bases spanning the gap. CDR3 size: 14 residues. Germline assignment: CDR1 SGHTA and CDR2 FQGNSA. DNA for the CDR3: TGTGCCAGCAGCTTAGAACAGGGAGATGAAAAACTGTTTTTT. It encodes CASSLEQGDEKLFF.

The rearrangement uses TRBV4-2 and TRBJ2-1; TRBD2 might be the D (6 bases). V was cut by 1 base and J by 6 bases, with 13 bases left in between. Germline loops: CDR1 LGHNA, CDR2 YNFKEQ. The CDR3 is made up of 15 amino acids. CDR3 protein: CASSQAGESSNEQFF. The CDR3 nucleotides read TGTGCCAGCAGCCAAGCGGGGGAGTCTTCCAATGAGCAGTTCTTC.

The chain joins TRBV4-1 to TRBJ2-2; tentative D call: TRBD1 (6 bases). The CDR3 loop spans 15 amino acids. V lost 3 bases and J 3 bases, leaving 11 bases between the germline ends. Germline V gene lookup returns CDR1 MGHRA and CDR2 YSYEKL. DNA for the CDR3: TGCGCCAGCAGCCAGGGCAGGGGATACACCGGGGAGCTGTTTTTT. This codes for CASSQGRGYTGELFF.

J is TRBJ2-2 and V is TRBV5-4, with D possibly matching TRBD1 (5 bases). Germline CDR1 SGHNT, CDR2 YYREEE (reference sequence). The V end was cut by 4 bases, the J end by 6 bases, with 16 bases between. CDR3 size: 15 residues. The CDR3 sequence is CASSRGQVRSGELFF. As DNA, the CDR3 is TGTGCCAGCAGCCGCGGACAAGTCCGCTCCGGGGAGCTGTTTTTT.

This clone turned up a few times. The chain couples TRBV11-3 to TRBJ2-2, with 7 bases matching TRBD1. This CDR3 has 14 residues. CDR1 is SGHNT and CDR2 is YENEEA in the germline V gene. The ends lost 4 bases at V and 3 bases at J; junction bases unmatched: 2. This CDR3 reads CASSSQGYTGELFF. Here the CDR3 DNA reads TGTGCCAGCAGCTCACAGGGGTACACCGGGGAGCTGTTTTTT.

The chain joins TRBV11-3 to TRBJ2-1; perhaps TRBD2 as D (6 bases). This CDR3 comprises 12 residues. With 3 bases removed from V and 10 bases from J, the gap between germline ends came to 10 bases. Germline assignment: CDR1 SGHNT and CDR2 YENEEA. The CDR3 nucleotides read TGTGCCAGCAGCTTCGGGAGTTTGGAGCAGTTCTTC. Translation gives CASSFGSLEQFF.

This chain connects TRBV20-1 to TRBJ2-3, with 10 bases matching TRBD2. V dropped 3 bases and J dropped 1; count of bases not matched to a gene: 7. Per germline, CDR1 DFQATT and CDR2 SNEGSKA (reference sequence). The CDR3 length is 16 residues. CDR3 loop: CSASGGTSARTDTQYF. CDR3 nucleotides: TGCAGTGCTAGTGGGGGGACTAGCGCCCGCACAGATACGCAGTATTTT.

The V gene is TRBV6-2 or TRBV6-3, the J gene TRBJ2-1; no clear D gene. The V and J ends lost 2 bases and 2 bases respectively, with 19 bases between them. The germline V gene has CDR1 MNHEY and CDR2 SVGEGT. This CDR3 contains 18 residues. The chain's CDR3 is CASSYPSGKPNPYNEQFF. For the CDR3, the DNA is TGTGCCAGCAGTTACCCCTCGGGTAAGCCAAACCCCTACAATGAGCAGTTCTTC.